The 7 T cell receptor beta chains given below trace back to one sample, sequenced in a study of cytomegalovirus exposure and HLA in healthy donors. The data were produced by immunoSEQ multiplex PCR, yet TCRdb's version contains in-frame clones alone and is incomplete. The profile covers tens of thousands of clones, with about nine tenths appearing a single time and approximately 1% taken by the ten largest. The sample was PBMCs. The source of these receptors is a man aged 18 to 30 in good health and CMV-seronegative.

This sequence joins TRBV28 and TRBJ2-1; 7 bases fit TRBD2. Germline V gene lookup returns CDR1 MDHEN and CDR2 SYDVKM. V shed 5 bases, J shed 0 bases, and the junction held 19 bases outside the gene matches. The CDR3 extends over 20 amino acids. The CDR3 region has the DNA TGTGCCAGCAGTACCCTTTCACCCCTCTCTAGCGGTCGCTCCTACAATGAGCAGTTCTTC. Amino acid sequence: CASSTLSPLSSGRSYNEQFF.

The table lists this clone with a few counts. CDR3 nucleotide sequence: TGTGCCAGCAGTACCGGGACAGGGGGCTACGAGCAGTACTTC. Its translation is CASSTGTGGYEQYF. V and J are TRBV2 and TRBJ2-7; 11 positions match TRBD1. J was trimmed by 3 bases and V by 5 bases; bases with no gene match: 3. Germline CDR1 reads SNHLY; CDR2 reads FYNNEI. This CDR3 spans 14 amino acids.

In its sample, this clone was seen a few times. This chain uses TRBV5-6 with TRBJ2-5, with D perhaps matching TRBD1 (5 bases). This CDR3 comprises 14 residues. Trimming removed 4 bases from V and 2 bases from J, with 12 bases in between. Per the germline V gene, CDR1 is SGHDT and CDR2 is YYEEEE. CDR3 DNA sequence: TGTGCCAGCAGCCGACGCAGGGTACAAGAGACCCAGTACTTC. This sequence encodes CASSRRRVQETQYF.

The chain recombines TRBV9 with TRBJ2-3; TRBD2 agrees at 12 bases. The CDR3 runs 16 residues. The junction had 8 bases not matched to a gene; V was cut back by 3 bases and J by 6 bases. Germline CDR1 and CDR2: SGDLS and YYNGEE. The CDR3: CASSGLLAGGRDTQYF. The CDR3 DNA reads as TGTGCCAGCAGCGGGCTCCTAGCGGGAGGGCGGGATACGCAGTATTTT.

The chain recombines TRBV7-3 with TRBJ2-2; 7 nucleotides align to TRBD1. The CDR3 length is 15 residues. Germline values: CDR1 SGHTA, CDR2 FQGTGA. Trimming at V came to 5 bases and at J to 7 bases, leaving 10 bases not matched to a gene. The CDR3 loop is CASSASRGQGGELFF. The CDR3 DNA is TGTGCCAGCAGCGCCTCGAGGGGGCAGGGCGGGGAGCTGTTTTTT.

The table lists this clone with a count of one. The chain carries TRBV11-2 and TRBJ2-7, with a possible D match to TRBD2 (5 bases). CDR1 SGHAT and CDR2 FQNNGV come from the germline V gene. This CDR3 contains 16 residues. Between the trimmed V and J ends, which lost 2 bases and 2 bases, there was a span of 16 bases. The CDR3 protein is CASSLRTGTSTYEQYF. Here the CDR3 DNA reads TGTGCCAGCAGCTTAAGGACGGGAACTTCCACCTACGAGCAGTACTTC.

This clone has only a few counts. CDR3 sequence reads: CATSVGGRDTQYF. The DNA for the CDR3 is TGTGCCACCTCGGTCGGCGGTCGGGATACGCAGTATTTT. The chain links TRBV15 to TRBJ2-3; D unclear. This CDR3 spans 13 amino acids. Trimming took 8 bases from V and 6 from J, leaving 15 bases between them. CDR1 LNHNV and CDR2 YYDKDF come from the germline V gene (reference sequence).